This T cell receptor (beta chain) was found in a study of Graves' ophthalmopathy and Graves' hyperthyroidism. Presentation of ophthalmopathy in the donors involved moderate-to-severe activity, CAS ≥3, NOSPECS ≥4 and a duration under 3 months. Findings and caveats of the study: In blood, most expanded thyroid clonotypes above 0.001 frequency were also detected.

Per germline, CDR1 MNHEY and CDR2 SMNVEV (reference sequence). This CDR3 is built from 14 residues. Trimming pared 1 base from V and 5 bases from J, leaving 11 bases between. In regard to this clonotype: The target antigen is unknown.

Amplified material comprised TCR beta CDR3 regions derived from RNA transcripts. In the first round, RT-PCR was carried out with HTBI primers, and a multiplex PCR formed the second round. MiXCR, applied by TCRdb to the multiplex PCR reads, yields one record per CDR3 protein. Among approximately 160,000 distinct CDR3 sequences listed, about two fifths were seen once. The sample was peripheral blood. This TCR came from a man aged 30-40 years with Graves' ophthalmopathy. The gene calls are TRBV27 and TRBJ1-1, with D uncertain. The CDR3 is CASSLLAGRTEAFF. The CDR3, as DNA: TGTGCCAGCAGTTTATTAGCCGGACGGACTGAAGCTTTCTTT.